A selection of T cell receptor beta chains follows, all from one sample in a study of CD8+ T cells in alopecia areata. Produced via immunoSEQ multiplex PCR; TCRdb's table is partial and in-frame only. The repertoire consists of under 300,000 clones, with less than 80% occurring once and the leading ten covering more than 0.95%. Sample: CD4+ T cells sorted from blood, taken at week 0. Receptors originate from a human donor with alopecia areata. CDR3s include the opening cysteine and the closing phenylalanine or tryptophan. A D gene is named only where the DNA matches it firmly. Size is omitted from some rows. Given values are once, few, many or a class for expanded clones.

size: .
J: TRBJ2-2
D: .
V: TRBV5-1
CDR3: CASSMEMAGELFF
DNA: TGCGCCAGCAGCATGGAGATGGCCGGGGAGCTGTTTTTT

size: .
J: TRBJ1-6
D: .
V: TRBV18
CDR3: CASSPPGWNRDSPLHF
DNA: TGTGCCAGCTCACCACCGGGTTGGAACAGGGACTCACCCCTCCACTTT

size: .
J: TRBJ1-2
D: .
V: TRBV5-6
CDR3: CASSLTTAPRQGKNAF
DNA: TGTGCCAGCAGCTTGACAACCGCCCCACGGCAGGGGAAAAATGCCTTC

size: .
J: TRBJ2-3
D: .
V: TRBV30
CDR3: CAWKVSRTDTQYF
DNA: TGTGCCTGGAAGGTCAGCCGCACAGATACGCAGTATTTT

size: .
J: TRBJ1-3
D: .
V: TRBV30
CDR3: CAWSIGGNTIYF
DNA: TGTGCCTGGAGTATCGGTGGAAACACCATATATTTT

size: once
J: TRBJ2-6
D: .
V: TRBV9
CDR3: CASSGEKRANVLTF
DNA: TGTGCCAGCAGCGGGGAAAAAAGGGCCAACGTCCTGACTTTC

size: .
J: TRBJ1-2
D: TRBD1
V: TRBV18
CDR3: CASSPRDRGGYTF
DNA: TGTGCCAGCTCACCCCGGGACAGAGGAGGCTACACCTTC

size: once
J: TRBJ2-1
D: .
V: TRBV7-2
CDR3: CASSLAGTAYNEQFF
DNA: TGTGCCAGCAGCTTAGCGGGGACCGCTTATAATGAGCAGTTCTTC

size: few
J: TRBJ1-2
D: .
V: TRBV27
CDR3: CASSLSGGVVGYTF
DNA: TGTGCCAGCAGTTTATCAGGGGGGGTTGTCGGCTACACCTTC

size: .
J: TRBJ2-3
D: .
V: TRBV15
CDR3: CATSRVAPVGTDTQYF
DNA: TGTGCCACCAGCAGAGTCGCCCCCGTGGGCACAGATACGCAGTATTTT

size: .
J: TRBJ1-1
D: .
V: TRBV30
CDR3: CAWIQVEAFF
DNA: TGTGCCTGGATTCAAGTTGAAGCTTTCTTT

size: many
J: TRBJ1-6
D: .
V: TRBV14
CDR3: CASSQVTVSSPLHF
DNA: TGTGCCAGCAGCCAAGTAACAGTGTCATCACCCCTCCACTTT

size: .
J: TRBJ1-1
D: .
V: TRBV29-1
CDR3: CSVDRQTNTEAFF
DNA: TGCAGCGTTGACCGACAGACCAACACTGAAGCTTTCTTT

size: .
J: TRBJ1-1
D: .
V: TRBV2
CDR3: CASDGTASTEAFF
DNA: TGTGCCAGTGACGGGACGGCAAGCACTGAAGCTTTCTTT

size: few
J: TRBJ1-5
D: .
V: TRBV5-4
CDR3: CASSLDPLQPQHF
DNA: TGTGCCAGCAGCTTGGACCCGCTTCAGCCCCAGCATTTT

size: .
J: TRBJ1-5
D: .
V: TRBV19
CDR3: CASSIDWGSNQPQHF
DNA: TGTGCCAGTAGTATAGATTGGGGCAGCAATCAGCCCCAGCATTTT

size: once
J: TRBJ2-7
D: .
V: TRBV7-6
CDR3: CASSQEGGYEQYF
DNA: TGTGCCAGCAGCCAAGAGGGGGGATACGAGCAGTACTTC

size: .
J: TRBJ2-7
D: .
V: TRBV30
CDR3: CAWSVLGQTYEQYF
DNA: TGTGCCTGGAGTGTACTAGGACAGACCTACGAGCAGTACTTC

size: .
J: TRBJ1-6
D: TRBD1
V: TRBV5-6
CDR3: CASSLETGNSPLHF
DNA: TGTGCCAGCAGCTTGGAGACAGGGAATTCACCCCTCCACTTT

size: .
J: TRBJ2-3
D: .
V: TRBV27
CDR3: CASSLSPQGFSTDTQYF
DNA: TGTGCCAGCAGTTTATCGCCCCAGGGATTTAGCACAGATACGCAGTATTTT

size: .
J: TRBJ1-1
D: .
V: TRBV29-1
CDR3: CSVLSRGWNTEAFF
DNA: TGCAGCGTCCTTTCGAGGGGTTGGAACACTGAAGCTTTCTTT

size: .
J: TRBJ2-7
D: .
V: TRBV29-1
CDR3: CSVEDLKGGYEQYF
DNA: TGCAGCGTTGAAGATCTAAAGGGAGGCTACGAGCAGTACTTC

size: .
J: TRBJ1-6
D: TRBD1
V: TRBV5-6
CDR3: CASRRTGDNSPLHF
DNA: TGTGCCAGCAGACGGACAGGGGATAATTCACCCCTCCACTTT

size: .
J: TRBJ2-2
D: .
V: TRBV4-3
CDR3: CASSRTANTGELFF
DNA: TGCGCCAGCAGCCGGACAGCGAACACCGGGGAGCTGTTTTTT

size: .
J: TRBJ1-2
D: .
V: TRBV7-9
CDR3: CASSPRQAYGYTF
DNA: TGTGCCAGCAGCCCCCGACAGGCTTATGGCTACACCTTC

size: .
J: TRBJ2-7
D: TRBD2
V: TRBV9
CDR3: CASSPPSGGYEQYF
DNA: TGTGCCAGCAGCCCGCCATCGGGAGGCTACGAGCAGTACTTC

size: .
J: TRBJ1-1
D: .
V: TRBV6-5
CDR3: CASSPRGRMNTEAFF
DNA: TGTGCCAGCAGTCCTAGGGGACGGATGAACACTGAAGCTTTCTTT

size: once
J: TRBJ1-5
D: .
V: TRBV30
CDR3: CACSAGTSNQPQHF
DNA: TGTGCCTGCTCGGCGGGGACAAGCAATCAGCCCCAGCATTTT

size: .
J: TRBJ1-3
D: .
V: TRBV27
CDR3: CASSTRGDTIYF
DNA: TGTGCCAGCAGTACCCGCGGCGACACCATATATTTT

size: .
J: TRBJ1-3
D: .
V: TRBV29-1
CDR3: CSVESSGNTIYF
DNA: TGCAGCGTTGAATCATCTGGAAACACCATATATTTT

size: .
J: TRBJ1-6
D: .
V: TRBV9
CDR3: CASSPSDGSPLHF
DNA: TGTGCCAGCAGCCCCTCGGACGGTTCACCCCTCCACTTT

size: .
J: TRBJ2-1
D: .
V: TRBV9
CDR3: CASSVARDSSYNEQFF
DNA: TGTGCCAGCAGCGTGGCCCGGGACTCCTCCTACAATGAGCAGTTCTTC

size: .
J: TRBJ2-7
D: TRBD1
V: TRBV25-1
CDR3: CASSVGQGSYEQYF
DNA: TGTGCCAGCAGTGTAGGACAGGGCTCCTACGAGCAGTACTTC

size: .
J: TRBJ2-5
D: TRBD1
V: TRBV6-5
CDR3: CASSARQGTGETQYF
DNA: TGTGCCAGCAGTGCACGACAGGGGACGGGAGAGACCCAGTACTTC

size: .
J: TRBJ2-7
D: .
V: TRBV27
CDR3: CASSLGAGYEQYF
DNA: TGTGCCAGCAGTTTGGGGGCAGGATACGAGCAGTACTTC

size: .
J: TRBJ1-2
D: .
V: TRBV2
CDR3: CASSEALLTVGGYTF
DNA: TGTGCCAGCAGTGAAGCGCTTCTGACAGTAGGAGGCTACACCTTC

size: .
J: TRBJ1-2
D: .
V: TRBV30
CDR3: CAWNREGYTF
DNA: TGTGCCTGGAATAGGGAAGGCTACACCTTC

size: .
J: TRBJ2-7
D: .
V: TRBV30
CDR3: CAWSGTSRGEQYF
DNA: TGTGCCTGGAGTGGAACGTCCCGGGGCGAGCAGTACTTC

size: .
J: TRBJ1-1
D: .
V: TRBV10-3
CDR3: CAISQYGNTEAFF
DNA: TGTGCCATCAGCCAGTACGGGAACACTGAAGCTTTCTTT

size: few
J: TRBJ1-2
D: .
V: TRBV13
CDR3: CASSYQGRQPTYGYTF
DNA: TGTGCCAGCAGCTATCAGGGTAGACAGCCCACCTATGGCTACACCTTC

size: once
J: TRBJ2-3
D: TRBD2
V: TRBV7-2
CDR3: CASSSRGGRSTDTQYF
DNA: TGTGCCAGCAGCTCGCGGGGGGGCCGAAGCACAGATACGCAGTATTTT

size: once
J: TRBJ1-5
D: .
V: TRBV5-6
CDR3: CASSAWRTQPQHF
DNA: TGTGCCAGCAGCGCCTGGAGGACTCAGCCCCAGCATTTT

size: .
J: TRBJ1-6
D: TRBD1
V: TRBV11-2
CDR3: CASSLGQGGNSPLHF
DNA: TGTGCCAGCAGCTTAGGGCAGGGGGGAAATTCACCCCTCCACTTT

size: .
J: TRBJ2-3
D: TRBD2
V: TRBV4-3
CDR3: CASSQASPPLATDTQYF
DNA: TGCGCCAGCAGCCAAGCTAGCCCTCCACTAGCGACAGATACGCAGTATTTT

size: .
J: TRBJ1-4
D: .
V: TRBV6-5
CDR3: CASRRTAVQMEKLFF
DNA: TGTGCCAGCAGACGGACAGCGGTCCAAATGGAAAAACTGTTTTTT

size: .
J: TRBJ2-4
D: .
V: TRBV7-2
CDR3: CASSPTRGDIQYF
DNA: TGTGCCAGCAGCCCTACTAGGGGAGACATTCAGTACTTC

size: .
J: TRBJ2-7
D: .
V: TRBV7-6
CDR3: CASSSQPGLGYEQYF
DNA: TGTGCCAGCAGCTCCCAACCGGGCCTCGGCTACGAGCAGTACTTC

size: .
J: TRBJ2-7
D: TRBD1
V: TRBV7-2
CDR3: CASSAGQGGLYEQYF
DNA: TGTGCCAGCAGCGCCGGACAGGGCGGGTTGTACGAGCAGTACTTC

size: few
J: TRBJ1-5
D: TRBD1
V: TRBV30
CDR3: CAWSTGGNQPQHF
DNA: TGTGCCTGGAGTACAGGGGGCAATCAGCCCCAGCATTTT

size: few
J: TRBJ2-5
D: .
V: TRBV29-1
CDR3: CSTRGLQETQYF
DNA: TGCAGCACTCGTGGGTTACAAGAGACCCAGTACTTC

size: .
J: TRBJ2-4
D: .
V: TRBV9
CDR3: CASSVGISSRAEENIQYF
DNA: TGTGCCAGCAGCGTAGGAATAAGTTCGAGGGCCGAAGAAAACATTCAGTACTTC